This T cell receptor beta chain appears in the sequencing data of a study of post-analysis software for immune sequencing data. At the level of the study: Relapsing-remitting, secondary progressive and progressive-relapsing forms of multiple sclerosis all featured among disease courses.

A remark on this clonotype: Its antigen is unidentified.

The CDR3 covers 16 residues. The V and J ends lost 6 bases and 0 bases, in that order; junction bases with no gene match: 10. Notes on the study in general: Same-batch samples co-clustered strongly by F measure. Included in a set of roughly five TRBV segments more frequent in patients than controls were TRBV5-6, TRBV5-1 and TRBV20-1. Significantly lower normalized Chao1 diversity was seen in multiple sclerosis patients than in controls.

cDNA libraries for TCR beta contained unique molecular identifiers. Some 500,000 cDNA molecules were recovered from an input of roughly 0.85 to 10 million T cells. Using its own MiXCR run on the PCR reads, TCRdb lists one record per CDR3 protein. The table has approximately 730,000 distinct CDR3 sequences, about half seen once. Sequencing was performed on blood. The V call is TRBV12-3 or TRBV12-4, the J call TRBJ1-1, with TRBD1 matching over 7 bases. This clonotype originated in a girl between 5 and 17 years old with multiple sclerosis. The CDR3 DNA sequence: TGTGCCAGCAGGGGGTCCGGGACAGTCATGAACACTGAAGCTTTCTTT. As protein: CASRGSGTVMNTEAFF.